A single T cell receptor beta chain is shown here with its context. The entry originates in a study of monozygotic twins with inflammatory bowel disease. TCRdb re-called the 5' RACE reads and shows each CDR3 protein once, DNA omitted. Its clone listing holds a few hundred thousand distinct CDR3 sequences. The TCR originated in a human donor with ulcerative colitis or Crohn's disease, or a healthy co-twin of an affected twin (not recorded which). The specimen sequenced was blood.

This CDR3 reads CASSRDRVRQPQHF. The gene calls are TRBV6-1 and TRBJ1-5; the D call of TRBD1 rests on TCRdb alone, since no DNA is present to check it. Germline lookup yields CDR1 MNHNS and CDR2 SASEGT. This CDR3 is 14 amino acids long.